This TCR beta chain originates from a study of T cells after yellow fever vaccination. Study conclusions and caveats: Within FACS-sorted repertoires, abundant clonotypes contaminating from the bulk population could be present. A secondary response was less intense yet reached its peak sooner, at day 5 versus 15. Most clones from primary vaccination resurfaced after the booster (96% CD4, over 75% CD8).

Germline-derived CDR1 and CDR2 are SGHTA and FQGNSA. The CDR3 is 16 residues long. V was trimmed by 4 bases and J by 3 bases, leaving 13 bases between them. With respect to this clonotype: Its antigen is not known.

5'RACE template switching generated TCR cDNA, adding a universal primer site and UMIs. TCRdb analysed the 5' RACE reads with MiXCR anew, one entry per CDR3 protein. The sample consists of about 150,000 distinct CDR3 sequences, about 7% of them appearing once. This sequence joins TRBV7-2 and TRBJ2-6; D may correspond to TRBD1 or TRBD2 (5 bases each). The receptor's source is a young man who received the YFV17D yellow fever vaccine. This specimen was CD4+ T cells sorted from PBMCs, taken 10 days after the yellow fever booster vaccination. CDR3 sequence reads: CASSSNSGSGANVLTF. The CDR3 DNA follows: TGTGCCAGCAGCTCAAATTCAGGGAGTGGGGCCAACGTCCTGACTTTC.